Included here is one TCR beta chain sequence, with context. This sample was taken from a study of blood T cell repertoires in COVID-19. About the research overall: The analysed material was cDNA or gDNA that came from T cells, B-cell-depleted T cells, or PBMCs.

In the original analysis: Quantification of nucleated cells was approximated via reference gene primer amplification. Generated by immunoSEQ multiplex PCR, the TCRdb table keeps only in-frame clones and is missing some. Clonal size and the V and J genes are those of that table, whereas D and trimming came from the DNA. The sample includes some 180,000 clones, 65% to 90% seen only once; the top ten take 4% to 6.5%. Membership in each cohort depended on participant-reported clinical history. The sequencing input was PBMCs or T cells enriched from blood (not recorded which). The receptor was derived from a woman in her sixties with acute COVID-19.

The CDR3 loop is CASSPEPGGDQYF. CDR3 coding DNA: TGTGCCAGCTCACCAGAGCCGGGGGGGGACCAGTACTTC. The V call is TRBV18, the J call TRBJ2-5, with 8 nucleotides matching TRBD2. V lost 2 bases to trimming and J lost 10 bases; unmatched junction nucleotides: 6. Germline V lookup: CDR1 KGHSH, CDR2 LQKENI. This CDR3 has 13 amino acids.